These 11 T cell receptor beta chains were all obtained from the same sample, sequenced in a study of T cells in Graves' hyperthyroidism and ophthalmopathy. It was RNA transcripts that yielded the amplified TCR beta CDR3 regions. Initially, a first-round RT-PCR of the TCR CDR3 employed the HTBI primer set. TCRdb re-called the multiplex PCR reads through MiXCR, storing one row per CDR3 protein. The sample includes about 840,000 distinct CDR3 sequences, about 38% of them seen just once. The specimen was blood. The origin of the receptors is a man aged 18 to 30 with Graves' hyperthyroidism.

The V and J genes are TRBV19 and TRBJ1-1, with 7 positions matching TRBD1. CDR1 is LNHDA and CDR2 is SQIVND in the germline V gene (reference sequence). The J segment lost 1 base and the V segment lost 7 bases, leaving 9 bases of the junction unmatched. The CDR3 runs 15 residues. The CDR3 coding sequence is TGTGCCAGTACATGGGGACAGACGTCGAACACTGAAGCTTTCTTT. Encoded protein: CASTWGQTSNTEAFF.

The CDR3 DNA sequence: TGCAGCGTTGAGGGAGATGAGGGCCTCTTGGCTTTCTTT. Its translation: CSVEGDEGLLAFF. The chain combines TRBV29-1 with TRBJ1-1; D is undetermined. Per the germline V gene, CDR1 is SQVTM and CDR2 is ANQGSEA. This CDR3 spans 13 amino acids. Trimming took off 3 bases at V and 11 bases at J, with 19 bases between the two ends. Supplemented by reference TRBV29-1 and TRBJ1-1, the full variable domain reads SAVISQKPSRDICQRGTSLTIQCQVDSQVTMMFWYRQQPGQSLTLIATANQGSEATYESGFVIDKFPISRPNLTFSTLTVSNMSPEDSSIYLCSVEGDEGLLAFFGQGTRLTVV.

A word on this clonotype: Sequence at one end of the junction differs from germline and may be a read error. The chain has TRBV20-1 and TRBJ1-2; no firm D call. Germline values: CDR1 DFQATT, CDR2 SNEGSKA (reference sequence). There are 12 residues in the CDR3. The CDR3 DNA reads as TGTAGTTCTCGGACCACTGGCGGTGGCTACACCTTC. It yields the protein CSSRTTGGGYTF.

This clonotype was seen many times. The genes are TRBV19 and TRBJ1-1, with TRBD1 as a possible D gene (5 bases). Trimming took off 5 bases at V and 1 base at J, with 17 bases between the two ends. The CDR3 is made up of 16 amino acids. Germline values: CDR1 LNHDA, CDR2 SQIVND (reference sequence). The DNA for the CDR3 is TGTGCCAGTAGTTTCGCGACAGCAATCACGAACACTGAAGCTTTCTTT. Translated: CASSFATAITNTEAFF.

This clonotype has more than one count but fewer than ten. V is TRBV12-3 or TRBV12-4 and J is TRBJ2-7, with 8 bases matching TRBD2. The CDR3 length is 13 residues. V shed 10 bases and J 5 bases; nucleotides not matched to a gene: 10. The CDR3 DNA follows: TGTGCCACCCGGCCGGGACTAGTCAACGAGCAGTACTTC. Its translation: CATRPGLVNEQYF.

The chain is built from TRBV11-2 and TRBJ2-2; D ambiguous. Germline assignment: CDR1 SGHAT and CDR2 FQNNGV. The CDR3 totals 15 residues. The ends were cut back, 4 bases at V and 4 bases at J, with 13 bases in the middle. The CDR3 region is CASSSPHARTGELFF. CDR3 DNA: TGTGCCAGCAGCTCCCCCCATGCCCGCACCGGGGAGCTGTTTTTT.

The V and J genes are TRBV7-9 and TRBJ2-7; 10 nucleotides line up with TRBD2. This CDR3 comprises 17 residues. The ends lost 5 bases at V and 0 bases at J; junction bases unmatched: 10. Germline CDR1 is SEHNR and CDR2 is FQNEAQ (reference sequence). The CDR3 bases are TGTGCCAGCAGCCCTACTAGCGGGGTCATCCTCTCCTACGAGCAGTACTTC. Its protein is CASSPTSGVILSYEQYF.

V gene TRBV2 combines with J gene TRBJ1-1; D remains unclear. The CDR3 has 13 residues. Trimming left V 5 bases short and J 7 bases short, with 14 bases between. Germline values: CDR1 SNHLY, CDR2 FYNNEI. The chain's CDR3 is CASSPSGALEAFF. CDR3 in DNA: TGTGCCAGCAGTCCCTCGGGAGCCCTTGAAGCTTTCTTT.

Worth noting for this clonotype: Its ends do not fully match the called genes, so a read error is possible. The genes are TRBV12-3 or TRBV12-4 and TRBJ2-5, with 10 bases fitting TRBD1. The CDR3 length is 13 residues. The CDR3 sequence: CASSQTGGETQHF. The CDR3 bases are TGTGCCAGCAGCCAGACAGGGGGCGAGACCCAGCACTTC.

This clonotype has only a few counts. The J gene is TRBJ2-7, the V gene TRBV2, with 9 bases that match TRBD2. Germline-derived CDR1 and CDR2 are SNHLY and FYNNEI. The V segment lost 1 base and the J segment 3 bases; nucleotides outside the gene matches: 4. The CDR3 length is 15 residues. The CDR3 DNA is TGTGCCAGCAGTGAAGAAGCGGGGGGCCTCTACGAGCAGTACTTC. It yields the protein CASSEEAGGLYEQYF.

The rearrangement joins TRBV4-3 to TRBJ1-3; D not certain. The CDR3 totals 14 residues. V lost 0 bases and J lost 4, with 7 bases in between. Germline V gene sequence: CDR1 LGHNA, CDR2 YSLEER. In nucleotides, the CDR3 is TGCGCCAGCAGCCAAGATGGAACCGGAAACACCATATATTTT. This gives the protein CASSQDGTGNTIYF.